These 25 T cell receptor beta chains originate from one sample sequenced in a study of spatial heterogeneity in lung cancer. In TCRdb, the 5' RACE reads were re-called with MiXCR into one record per CDR3 protein. The sample consists of roughly 120,000 distinct CDR3 sequences, roughly an eighth of them appearing once. Described time point: blood at routine non-recurrence follow-up after resection. Whole RNA came from tumor, nontumor lung or frozen PBMC and was sequenced without being sorted. The input for sequencing was PBMCs, taken at follow-up. These receptors came from a male donor with early-stage non-small cell lung cancer.

On this clonotype: An end of the junction does not agree with germline; a read error may underlie this. The V gene is TRBV4-1, the J gene TRBJ2-3, with 8 bases identical to TRBD2. Looked up from germline, CDR1 is MGHRA and CDR2 is YSYEKL. The CDR3 is made up of 14 amino acids. The CDR3 region has the DNA TGCGCCAGCAGCCAAGACAAGCTTAGCGGGGTCTACCGTTTT. Translated, it gives CASSQDKLSGVYRF.

This clonotype came up many times. The V gene is TRBV7-9, the J gene TRBJ1-1; D gene unclear. The CDR3 covers 13 residues. The V end was cut by 1 base, the J end by 4 bases, with 7 bases between. The germline V gene encodes CDR1 SEHNR and CDR2 FQNEAQ (reference sequence). CDR3 nucleotide sequence: TGTGCCAGCAGCTTAGACACGGGCACTGAAGCTTTCTTT. Protein sequence: CASSLDTGTEAFF. Drawing the rest from reference TRBV7-9 and TRBJ1-1, the complete variable domain is DTGVSQNPRHKITKRGQNVTFRCDPISEHNRLYWYRQTLGQGPEFLTYFQNEAQLEKSRLLSDRFSAERPKGSFSTLEIQRTEQGDSAMYLCASSLDTGTEAFFGQGTRLTVV.

There are many counts of this clonotype. The V gene is TRBV10-3, the J gene TRBJ2-7; TRBD1 aligns across 7 bases. V gave up 6 bases and J gave up 5 bases; unmatched junction bases: 7. The CDR3 consists of 13 residues. Germline loops: CDR1 ENHRY, CDR2 SYGVKD. CDR3 in DNA: TGTGCCATCAGATCAACAGGGGTACACGAGCAGTACTTC. This encodes CAIRSTGVHEQYF.

As regards this clonotype: A much larger clone lies a single base off, so this may be a read error. The V call is TRBV12-3 or TRBV12-4, the J call TRBJ1-5; 9 positions agree with TRBD1. V was clipped by 6 bases and J by 5 bases; unmatched bases: 5. The CDR3 length is 14 residues. In DNA form, the CDR3 reads TGTGCCAGCAGACTGACAGGGGGTGATCAGCCCCAGCATTTT. Amino acids: CASRLTGGDQPQHF.

The gene calls are TRBV7-6 and TRBJ2-1, with 8 bases matching TRBD2. This CDR3 has 11 amino acids. Germline V CDR1 and CDR2: SGHVS, FNYEAQ. V trimming: 5 bases; J trimming: 14 bases; junction bases outside the gene matches: 5. The CDR3 here is CASSDGGAKFF. As DNA, the CDR3 is TGTGCCAGCAGCGACGGGGGGGCTAAGTTCTTC.

The rearrangement joins TRBV4-3 to TRBJ1-2; D is ambiguous. Per the germline V gene, CDR1 is LGHNA and CDR2 is YSLEER. This CDR3 contains 17 residues. V was cut by 0 bases and J by 4 bases, with 18 bases left in between. The CDR3: CASSQELPRLSVYGYTF. DNA for the CDR3: TGCGCCAGCAGCCAAGAGCTTCCCAGGCTGTCTGTCTATGGCTACACCTTC.

This sequence joins TRBV5-1 and TRBJ1-4, with a weak D call TRBD1 (5 bases). Looked up from germline, CDR1 is SGHRS and CDR2 is YFSETQ. Trimming removed 0 bases at V and 5 bases at J, with 26 bases between. The CDR3 loop spans 20 amino acids. CDR3 region: CASSLAGRPAKGTENEKLFF. The CDR3, as DNA: TGCGCCAGCAGCTTGGCCGGCCGGCCCGCGAAAGGGACGGAGAATGAAAAACTGTTTTTT.

This clonotype was seen a few times. V is TRBV29-1 and J is TRBJ2-7; D gene unclear. Trimming pared 2 bases from V and 0 bases from J, leaving 8 bases between. The CDR3 is 13 residues long. Germline CDR1 is SQVTM and CDR2 is ANQGSEA. CDR3 loop: CSVETRTSYEQYF. As DNA, the CDR3 is TGCAGCGTTGAAACTCGGACCTCCTACGAGCAGTACTTC.

The chain employs TRBV5-1 and TRBJ1-3; D gene ambiguous. V was cut by 1 base and J by 8 bases, with 16 bases left in between. The germline V gene has CDR1 SGHRS and CDR2 YFSETQ. This CDR3 spans 15 amino acids. This CDR3 is CASSLTQVGRDTIYF. In DNA form, the CDR3 reads TGCGCCAGCAGCTTGACGCAGGTGGGAAGGGACACCATATATTTT.

This clonotype was seen only a few times. The J gene is TRBJ2-1, the V gene TRBV6-5, with 10 bases matching TRBD1. V gave up 8 bases and J gave up 5 bases; unmatched junction bases: 6. CDR1 MNHEY and CDR2 SVGAGI come from the germline V gene. The CDR3 contains 14 residues. Here the CDR3 reads CASPPGTGDNEQFF. The CDR3 nucleotides are TGTGCCAGCCCCCCCGGGACAGGGGACAATGAGCAGTTCTTC.

The chain links TRBV10-3 to TRBJ1-1, with 7 bases identical to TRBD1. CDR1 and CDR2 (germline): ENHRY, SYGVKD. This CDR3 spans 13 amino acids. Losses at the gene ends were 4 bases for V and 7 bases for J; bases not matched to a gene: 6. CDR3: CAISAAGTDEAFF. The CDR3 nucleotides read TGTGCCATCAGTGCAGCAGGGACAGATGAAGCTTTCTTT.

The chain employs TRBV6-1 and TRBJ2-3; D is unresolved. V lost 6 bases and J 5 bases, leaving 18 bases between the germline ends. CDR1 and CDR2 (germline): MNHNS, SASEGT. There are 15 residues in the CDR3. In DNA, the CDR3 is TGTGCCAGCAGGGTGACTGAGCGAGAGGTAGATACGCAGTATTTT. Its translation: CASRVTEREVDTQYF.

This clonotype was seen at least ten times. The chain carries TRBV5-4 and TRBJ1-2; D is perhaps TRBD1 (6 bases). V shed 6 bases and J shed 6 bases, with 18 bases lying between them. CDR1 is SGHNT and CDR2 is YYREEE in the germline V gene (reference sequence). The CDR3 covers 14 residues. CDR3 protein: CASIRIGGRHGYTF. CDR3 DNA sequence: TGTGCCAGCATCCGCATCGGGGGGCGTCATGGCTACACCTTC. Full variable domain (rest looked up from reference TRBV5-4 and TRBJ1-2): ETGVTQSPTHLIKTRGQQVTLRCSSQSGHNTVSWYQQALGQGPQFIFQYYREEENGRGNFPPRFSGLQFPNYSSELNVNALELDDSALYLCASIRIGGRHGYTFGSGTRLTVV.

The chain links TRBV7-2 to TRBJ2-1; D possibly uses TRBD1 or TRBD2 (6 bases each). Trimming took off 2 bases at V and 4 bases at J, with 18 bases between the two ends. CDR3 length equals 17 residues. Germline lookup yields CDR1 SGHTA and CDR2 FQGNSA. The chain's CDR3 is CASSLKGAGGPYNEQFF. CDR3 bases: TGTGCCAGCAGCTTAAAAGGTGCCGGGGGCCCTTACAATGAGCAGTTCTTC.

This clonotype turned up a few times. This chain uses TRBV12-3 or TRBV12-4 with TRBJ1-1; tentative D call: TRBD1 (6 bases). This CDR3 region has 12 residues. The V end was cut by 5 bases, the J end by 10 bases, with 14 bases between. The CDR3 loop reads CASSIYRARAFF. The CDR3 DNA follows: TGTGCCAGCAGTATTTACAGGGCGCGAGCTTTCTTT.

The V and J genes are TRBV14 and TRBJ1-1; D is undetermined. Germline values: CDR1 SGHDN, CDR2 FVKESK. The CDR3 consists of 13 residues. Deletions cut 1 base from V and 7 bases from J, with 10 bases between. CDR3 region: CASSQVLDGEAFF. The CDR3 nucleotides read TGTGCCAGCAGCCAAGTTCTGGACGGTGAAGCTTTCTTT. Using reference TRBV14 and TRBJ1-1 for the parts outside the CDR3, the full variable domain is EAGVTQFPSHSVIEKGQTVTLRCDPISGHDNLYWYRRVMGKEIKFLLHFVKESKQDESGMPNNRFLAERTGGTYSTLKVQPAELEDSGVYFCASSQVLDGEAFFGQGTRLTVV.

This clonotype was seen only a few times. DNA of the CDR3: TGTGCCAGCAGCTTGATCAACTACGAGCAGTACTTC. The encoded protein is CASSLINYEQYF. This chain joins TRBV5-6 and TRBJ2-7; D unclear. Germline values: CDR1 SGHDT, CDR2 YYEEEE. Trimming took 1 base from V and 3 from J, leaving 5 bases between them. The CDR3 totals 12 residues.

The rearrangement uses TRBV29-1 and TRBJ2-3; D unclear. The germline CDR1 and CDR2 sequences are SQVTM and ANQGSEA. This CDR3 contains 13 residues. V was trimmed by 4 bases and J by 2 bases, leaving 10 bases between them. The CDR3 DNA is TGCAGCGTTGTAGAGCGAAACACAGATACGCAGTATTTT. Protein product: CSVVERNTDTQYF.

This clonotype was observed a handful of times. The chain couples TRBV6-6 to TRBJ1-5, with 9 bases matching TRBD1. CDR3 length equals 15 residues. Trimming cost V 2 bases and J 7 bases; bases outside gene matches: 6. The germline V gene encodes CDR1 MNHNY and CDR2 SVGAGI (reference sequence). The CDR3: CASSYLGQGGQPQHF. The CDR3 nucleotides are TGTGCCAGCAGTTACCTGGGACAGGGAGGCCAGCCCCAGCATTTT.

The chain uses TRBV6-5 and TRBJ1-2; no firm D call. Trimming pared 8 bases from V and 0 bases from J, leaving 10 bases between. The CDR3 runs 13 residues. Germline values: CDR1 MNHEY, CDR2 SVGAGI. CDR3 DNA sequence: TGTGCCAGCTCTGGGTTAGCTAACTATGGCTACACCTTC. It specifies CASSGLANYGYTF.

This clonotype was seen only a few times. V usage is TRBV10-3 and J usage is TRBJ1-3; D is perhaps TRBD1 (5 bases). This CDR3 is built from 16 residues. V lost 3 bases and J 7 bases, leaving 19 bases between the germline ends. Germline CDR1 reads ENHRY; CDR2 reads SYGVKD. CDR3 in DNA: TGTGCCATCAGTGAACTCGGAGGGGCGAGGAGGAACACCATATATTTT. It codes for CAISELGGARRNTIYF.

V gene TRBV7-9 combines with J gene TRBJ2-7; no reliable D call. This CDR3 has 14 residues. The germline CDR1 and CDR2 sequences are SEHNR and FQNEAQ (reference sequence). Trimming took 1 base from V and 1 from J, leaving 8 bases between them. The CDR3 bases are TGTGCCAGCAGCTTAGTCGGCAGGTCCTACGAGCAGTACTTC. Its protein product is CASSLVGRSYEQYF. The full variable domain, in which reference TRBV7-9 and TRBJ2-7 provide the parts outside the CDR3, is DTGVSQNPRHKITKRGQNVTFRCDPISEHNRLYWYRQTLGQGPEFLTYFQNEAQLEKSRLLSDRFSAERPKGSFSTLEIQRTEQGDSAMYLCASSLVGRSYEQYFGPGTRLTVT.

Only a few counts were recorded for this clonotype. V usage is TRBV12-3 or TRBV12-4 and J usage is TRBJ1-1; D not resolved. The CDR3 has 12 amino acids. V was pared by 4 bases and J by 7 bases, with 10 bases between. In DNA form, the CDR3 reads TGTGCCAGCAGTTCACGACTTGTTGAAGCTTTCTTT. Amino acids: CASSSRLVEAFF.

This clonotype was counted between two and nine times. The V call is TRBV7-9, the J call TRBJ2-7, with unresolved D. Trimming removed 5 bases from V and 3 bases from J, with 11 bases in between. This CDR3 has 13 amino acids. In germline, CDR1 is SEHNR, CDR2 FQNEAQ (reference sequence). The CDR3 sequence: CASSPPSGYEQYF. The CDR3 coding sequence is TGTGCCAGCAGCCCCCCATCTGGCTACGAGCAGTACTTC.

The chain has TRBV28 and TRBJ1-6, with D tentatively TRBD1 (6 bases). Trimming stripped 11 bases from V and 6 bases from J, with 11 bases between. Germline V gives CDR1 MDHEN, CDR2 SYDVKM. The CDR3 covers 12 residues. CDR3 loop: CAGGGLNSPLHF. The CDR3, as DNA: TGTGCCGGGGGGGGCCTTAATTCACCCCTCCACTTT.